Detailed here is one T cell receptor (beta chain). The sample originates from a study of T cells in Graves' hyperthyroidism and ophthalmopathy. Amplification yielded TCR beta CDR3 regions, with RNA transcripts as the source. First-round RT-PCR with HTBI primers amplified the TCR CDR3 region. TCRdb itself ran the multiplex PCR reads through MiXCR, one entry per CDR3 protein. The sample has roughly 300,000 distinct CDR3 sequences; around 20% are singletons. Per the germline V gene, CDR1 is SEHNR and CDR2 is FQNEAQ (reference sequence). The V and J ends lost 5 bases and 3 bases respectively, with 11 bases between them. The CDR3 covers 13 residues.

J is TRBJ2-7 and V is TRBV7-9, with D perhaps TRBD1 or TRBD2 (6 bases each). The sequence derives from a woman aged 45-60 years with Graves' hyperthyroidism. The sample consisted of blood. In nucleotides, the CDR3 is TGTGCCAGCAGCCCCGGGGGCATCTACGAGCAGTACTTC. Translating gives CASSPGGIYEQYF.